Listed here is a single TCR beta chain. Its antigen remains unknown. Each UMI harboured a 6-nucleotide sample barcode and was appended via template switching. TCRdb reprocessed the 5' RACE reads and reports one entry per CDR3 protein, with no DNA. The ten top clones account for about 1.2%, within a sample of over 120,000 distinct CDR3 sequences. The germline gives CDR1 SGHRS, CDR2 YFSETQ. This CDR3 is built from 16 residues. This entry is derived from a study of monozygotic twins with inflammatory bowel disease. Study conclusions and caveats: Subtypes among T cells remained indistinguishable.

Sequences were obtained from blood. The rearrangement links TRBV5-1 to TRBJ1-6; TCRdb returns TRBD1, unconfirmable since there is no DNA. The receptor comes from a human donor with ulcerative colitis or Crohn's disease, or a healthy co-twin of an affected twin (not recorded which). The CDR3 protein is CASSFEIAGVASPLHF.